The 30 T cell receptor beta chains in this list originate from one sample, sequenced in a study of blood T cell repertoires in COVID-19. Assay used: immunoSEQ multiplex PCR; TCRdb lists only in-frame clones, some missing. The sample records 240,000 or so clones, roughly 82% being singletons. The sequencing input was peripheral blood. These receptors all come from an elderly man with acute or convalescent COVID-19.

This clone was found once. V gene TRBV4-1 combines with J gene TRBJ1-4; D may be TRBD1 (5 bases). The germline gives CDR1 MGHRA, CDR2 YSYEKL. This CDR3 spans 17 amino acids. V shed 0 bases and J shed 7 bases, with 18 bases lying between them. Written as DNA, the CDR3 is TGCGCCAGCAGCCAAGACTGGGAGCGGGGACGTCGTGAAAAACTGTTTTTT. Translation: CASSQDWERGRREKLFF.

This rearrangement joins TRBV25-1 to TRBJ1-1; 8 positions agree with TRBD1. The germline CDR1 and CDR2 sequences are MGHDK and SYGVNS. This CDR3 has 18 residues. V gave up 0 bases and J gave up 7 bases; unmatched junction bases: 16. CDR3 nucleotides: TGTGCCAGCAGTGAATATAGAGGGACAGGTTCTGTTTTAAGTGAAGCTTTCTTT. Amino acids: CASSEYRGTGSVLSEAFF.

This clone showed up just a few times. J is TRBJ2-1 and V is TRBV9; TRBD1 matches 11 bases. CDR3 size: 16 residues. The ends lost 4 bases at V and 1 base at J; junction bases unmatched: 4. In germline, CDR1 is SGDLS, CDR2 YYNGEE. The CDR3 DNA is TGTGCCAGCAGCCCGGGGACAGGGGGATCCTACAATGAGCAGTTCTTC. Translation: CASSPGTGGSYNEQFF.

This chain connects TRBV10-1 to TRBJ1-5; D uncertain. This CDR3 is built from 17 residues. Germline V gene sequence: CDR1 WNHNN, CDR2 SYGVQD (reference sequence). V was shortened by 0 bases and J by 4 bases, with 16 bases between the two germline ends. CDR3 region: CASSESTPLHGNQPQHF. The CDR3 nucleotides are TGCGCCAGCAGTGAGTCGACTCCCCTACACGGGAATCAGCCCCAGCATTTT.

In the case of this clone: The junction shows a germline mismatch at one end, possibly a read error. The chain combines TRBV7-7 with TRBJ2-5; 7 bases match TRBD1. CDR1 and CDR2 from the germline V gene are SSHAT and FNYEAQ (reference sequence). The CDR3 extends over 13 amino acids. The CDR3: CASSRDRVETQYF. The CDR3 DNA sequence: TGTGCTAGCAGCCGAGACAGGGTAGAGACCCAGTACTTC.

CDR3 coding DNA: TGTGCCAGCACGGGGGGGCGGGAAGAGACCCAGTACTTC. Protein product: CASTGGREETQYF. The chain joins TRBV2 to TRBJ2-5; 8 positions agree with TRBD2. V lost 7 bases, J lost 3 bases, and 4 bases stayed unmatched. Germline V gene lookup returns CDR1 SNHLY and CDR2 FYNNEI. This CDR3 comprises 13 residues.

The rearrangement joins TRBV28 to TRBJ2-7; the D gene is possibly TRBD1 (5 bases). The germline gives CDR1 MDHEN, CDR2 SYDVKM. The CDR3 sequence is 14 residues long. V was trimmed by 9 bases and J by 6 bases, leaving 21 bases between them. The CDR3 DNA reads TGTGCCAGTTCTCCCCGGTCAGGGATCGGCGAGCAGTACTTC. Encoded protein: CASSPRSGIGEQYF. Variable domain in full (rest from reference TRBV28 and TRBJ2-7): DVKVTQSSRYLVKRTGEKVFLECVQDMDHENMFWYRQDPGLGLRLIYFSYDVKMKEKGDIPEGYSVSREKKERFSLILESASTNQTSMYLCASSPRSGIGEQYFGPGTRLTVT.

The chain combines TRBV29-1 with TRBJ1-5, with D perhaps matching TRBD1 (5 bases). Trimming removed 6 bases from V and 1 base from J, with 7 bases in between. The CDR3 is 12 residues long. Germline loops: CDR1 SQVTM, CDR2 ANQGSEA. CDR3 bases: TGCAGCGTATCAGGGAGCAATCAGCCCCAGCATTTT. Protein: CSVSGSNQPQHF.

V and J are TRBV19 and TRBJ1-1; 8 positions match TRBD1. Per the germline V gene, CDR1 is LNHDA and CDR2 is SQIVND (reference sequence). J gave up 5 bases and V 7 bases, and 15 bases lay outside the gene matches. This CDR3 spans 16 amino acids. CDR3 loop: CASMITPGTGDTEAFF. Written as DNA, the CDR3 is TGTGCCAGTATGATTACCCCCGGGACAGGTGATACTGAAGCTTTCTTT.

The chain links TRBV5-5 to TRBJ2-7; the match to TRBD1 covers 8 bases. CDR1 SGHKS and CDR2 YYEKEE come from the germline V gene (reference sequence). J was trimmed by 6 bases and V by 4 bases; bases with no gene match: 6. The length of the CDR3 is 13 residues. The CDR3 loop is CASSPTGVREQYF. CDR3 sequence (DNA): TGTGCCAGCAGCCCGACAGGGGTTCGCGAGCAGTACTTC.

The gene calls are TRBV28 and TRBJ2-1; possibly TRBD2 for D (5 bases). In germline, CDR1 is MDHEN, CDR2 SYDVKM. This CDR3 has 13 amino acids. V was shortened by 6 bases and J by 6 bases, with 12 bases between the two germline ends. CDR3: CASSAGNPNEQFF. The CDR3 DNA reads TGTGCCAGCAGCGCCGGGAACCCCAATGAGCAGTTCTTC.

The chain carries TRBV5-1 and TRBJ2-1; TRBD1 matches 11 bases. The CDR3 is 17 residues long. After removal of 1 base from V and 4 bases from J, the junction contained 7 bases not matched to a gene. CDR1 SGHRS and CDR2 YFSETQ come from the germline V gene. The CDR3 loop is CASSLLPGTGGYNEQFF. The CDR3 coding sequence is TGCGCCAGCAGCTTGTTGCCCGGGACAGGGGGTTACAATGAGCAGTTCTTC.

This clone showed up just once. The chain combines TRBV27 with TRBJ1-2; D not certain. The CDR3 is made up of 14 amino acids. Germline assignment: CDR1 MNHEY and CDR2 SMNVEV (reference sequence). With 7 bases removed from V and 6 bases from J, the gap between germline ends came to 18 bases. In nucleotides, the CDR3 is TGTGCCAGCACCCCTCTAGGCCAGCCAGATGGCTACACCTTC. Protein product: CASTPLGQPDGYTF.

The chain carries TRBV10-1 and TRBJ1-4; 7 nucleotides agree with TRBD1. V was clipped by 3 bases and J by 10 bases; unmatched bases: 8. There are 14 residues in the CDR3. CDR1 and CDR2 (germline): WNHNN, SYGVQD (reference sequence). The CDR3 sequence: CASSDLGGFGKLFF. The DNA of the CDR3 is TGCGCCAGCAGTGATTTAGGGGGCTTCGGAAAACTGTTTTTT.

The rearrangement uses TRBV28 and TRBJ1-2; D gene ambiguous. Germline V gives CDR1 MDHEN, CDR2 SYDVKM. V lost 5 bases and J 5 bases, leaving 6 bases between the germline ends. The CDR3 has 11 amino acids. CDR3 loop: CASSQTYGYTF. In DNA, the CDR3 is TGTGCCAGCAGTCAGACATATGGCTACACCTTC.

V gene TRBV27 combines with J gene TRBJ2-7; 7 positions agree with TRBD1. Looked up from germline, CDR1 is MNHEY and CDR2 is SMNVEV (reference sequence). V was clipped by 5 bases and J by 3 bases; unmatched bases: 10. The CDR3 is 15 residues long. This CDR3 reads CASSHLPDRVYEQYF. CDR3 DNA sequence: TGTGCCAGCAGTCACCTCCCCGACAGGGTCTACGAGCAGTACTTC.

The chain uses TRBV10-3 and TRBJ2-1; a weak D match, TRBD1 (6 bases). The CDR3 extends over 15 amino acids. The germline V gene encodes CDR1 ENHRY and CDR2 SYGVKD. V shed 6 bases and J shed 5 bases, with 17 bases lying between them. CDR3 amino acids: CAISRDTDTDNEQFF. The DNA for the CDR3 is TGTGCCATCAGCCGGGACACCGATACCGACAATGAGCAGTTCTTC.

The genes are TRBV9 and TRBJ2-7; no clear D gene. This CDR3 is 15 amino acids long. Germline values: CDR1 SGDLS, CDR2 YYNGEE. With 0 bases removed from V and 2 bases from J, the gap between germline ends came to 12 bases. CDR3 in DNA: TGTGCCAGCAGCGTAGAGCCCAGCGTAACCTACGAGCAGTACTTC. This encodes CASSVEPSVTYEQYF.

The CDR3 nucleotides read TGTGCCATCAGTGCCGACACGGGGGGGCGAAAAAACATTCAGTACTTC. Translated, it gives CAISADTGGRKNIQYF. This chain links TRBV10-3 with TRBJ2-4, with TRBD2 identical over 8 bases. CDR1 and CDR2 (germline): ENHRY, SYGVKD. Losses at the gene ends were 4 bases for V and 4 bases for J; bases not matched to a gene: 9. This CDR3 comprises 16 residues.

This sequence joins TRBV2 and TRBJ1-5; D not certain. This CDR3 contains 14 residues. V was pared by 5 bases and J by 1 base, with 9 bases between. Germline assignment: CDR1 SNHLY and CDR2 FYNNEI. The chain's CDR3 is CASSKETSNQPQHF. The DNA of the CDR3 is TGTGCCAGCAGTAAGGAGACGAGCAATCAGCCCCAGCATTTT. Full variable domain (remainder filled in from reference TRBV2 and TRBJ1-5): EPEVTQTPSHQVTQMGQEVILRCVPISNHLYFYWYRQILGQKVEFLVSFYNNEISEKSEIFDDQFSVERPDGSNFTLKIRSTKLEDSAMYFCASSKETSNQPQHFGDGTRLSIL.

A single count supports this clone. CDR3 residues: CASSFRQAYSTDTQYF. The CDR3 region has the DNA TGTGCCAGCAGTTTCCGACAGGCCTATAGCACAGATACGCAGTATTTT. The chain employs TRBV6-5 and TRBJ2-3; D perhaps matches TRBD1 (6 bases). The V gene lost 4 bases and the J gene lost 0 bases, with 14 bases spanning the gap. CDR3 length: 16 residues. In germline, CDR1 is MNHEY, CDR2 SVGAGI.

The rearrangement joins TRBV7-2 to TRBJ1-2, with D hard to call. Per germline, CDR1 SGHTA and CDR2 FQGNSA. The V and J ends lost 1 base and 4 bases respectively, with 16 bases between them. This CDR3 region has 16 residues. The DNA of the CDR3 is TGTGCCAGCAGCTTAGAGGCGAGGCGGCTAAGCTATGGCTACACCTTC. Its translation: CASSLEARRLSYGYTF.

The V gene is TRBV27, the J gene TRBJ1-1; D gene uncertain. V was clipped by 0 bases and J by 1 base, with 9 bases between them. The CDR3 runs 15 residues. The germline CDR1 and CDR2 sequences are MNHEY and SMNVEV (reference sequence). The CDR3 DNA sequence: TGTGCCAGCAGTTTATCGAGTATAGCGAACACTGAAGCTTTCTTT. Amino acid sequence: CASSLSSIANTEAFF.

CDR3 sequence: CAISESGTGRNEQFF. Here the CDR3 DNA reads TGTGCCATCAGTGAGTCTGGGACAGGTCGCAATGAGCAGTTCTTC. The chain combines TRBV10-3 with TRBJ2-1, with TRBD1 matching over 8 bases. This CDR3 comprises 15 residues. The V and J ends lost 0 bases and 6 bases, in that order; junction bases with no gene match: 4. Per the germline V gene, CDR1 is ENHRY and CDR2 is SYGVKD.

The chain carries TRBV9 and TRBJ1-6; tentative D call: TRBD1 (5 bases). Germline V gives CDR1 SGDLS, CDR2 YYNGEE. V dropped 0 bases and J dropped 15 bases, with 16 bases sitting between them. The CDR3 covers 14 residues. CDR3 nucleotide sequence: TGTGCCAGCAGCGTAGGGTCTTGGGGCGAGGACCTCCACTTT. It yields the protein CASSVGSWGEDLHF.

This chain joins TRBV25-1 and TRBJ2-7, with a weak D call TRBD1 (6 bases). Between the trimmed V and J ends, which lost 5 bases and 1 base, there was a span of 24 bases. The CDR3 contains 18 residues. Germline V gives CDR1 MGHDK, CDR2 SYGVNS. CDR3 region: CASSRGRQAEPLSYEQYF. The CDR3 DNA reads TGTGCCAGCAGTCGGGGCCGACAGGCCGAACCTTTATCCTACGAGCAGTACTTC.

This clone was found a few times. The gene calls are TRBV6-5 and TRBJ1-2; a weak D match, TRBD1 (5 bases). Germline V CDR1 and CDR2: MNHEY, SVGAGI. V lost 5 bases to trimming and J lost 8 bases, with 21 bases between them. The CDR3 runs 15 residues. CDR3 sequence (DNA): TGTGCCAGCAGTCACCGGACAAACACCCTAGGCGGCTACACCTTC. This encodes CASSHRTNTLGGYTF.

The chain is built from TRBV9 and TRBJ2-2; the D is unclear. Germline values: CDR1 SGDLS, CDR2 YYNGEE. The V and J ends lost 0 bases and 0 bases respectively, with 9 bases between them. The CDR3 length is 16 residues. The CDR3 DNA reads as TGTGCCAGCAGCGTAGGACACGTCGCGAACACCGGGGAGCTGTTTTTT. Protein sequence: CASSVGHVANTGELFF. Together with reference TRBV9 and TRBJ2-2, the CDR3 gives the full variable domain: DSGVTQTPKHLITATGQRVTLRCSPRSGDLSVYWYQQSLDQGLQFLIQYYNGEERAKGNILERFSAQQFPDLHSELNLSSLELGDSALYFCASSVGHVANTGELFFGEGSRLTVL.

The V and J genes are TRBV28 and TRBJ1-4, with D uncertain. Germline CDR1 and CDR2: MDHEN and SYDVKM. Trimming took off 6 bases at V and 8 bases at J, with 16 bases between the two ends. This CDR3 contains 14 residues. CDR3 region: CASRGRLITEKLFF. The CDR3 nucleotides read TGTGCCAGCAGAGGCAGACTTATAACCGAAAAACTGTTTTTT.

V gene TRBV4-3 combines with J gene TRBJ1-6, with TRBD1 as a possible D gene (6 bases). Germline lookup yields CDR1 LGHNA and CDR2 YSLEER. V dropped 0 bases and J dropped 7 bases, with 16 bases sitting between them. The CDR3 runs to 17 residues. The CDR3 loop reads CASSQDLRGLSNSPLHF. The CDR3 bases are TGCGCCAGCAGCCAAGATCTCAGGGGCCTCTCGAATTCACCCCTCCACTTT.